The clone carrying this TCR beta chain was detected a few times. Its matching antigen is unknown. Germline-derived CDR1 and CDR2 are SEHNR and FQNEAQ (reference sequence). There are 14 residues in the CDR3. V dropped 3 bases and J dropped 8 bases, with 16 bases sitting between them. The sample belongs to a study of vaccination and CD4 T cells after COVID-19. Sequencing of cultured CD4+ T cell DNA used the Oncomine TCR Beta short-read assay. MiXCR, applied by TCRdb to the PCR reads, yields one record per CDR3 protein. The sample lists some 18,000 distinct CDR3 sequences; 50% were seen once. The treatment: 10-day PBMC culture with coronavirus spike peptide pools or control peptides (ViraFEST assay).

The V gene is TRBV7-9, the J gene TRBJ1-2; D is unclear. Sequencing was performed on CD4+ T cells from blood, cultured in vitro. The TCR comes from a human donor who had recovered from COVID-19. The CDR3 region has the DNA TGTGCCAGCAGCTTTGGTGATTCGAAACGCGGCTACACCTTC. It specifies CASSFGDSKRGYTF.